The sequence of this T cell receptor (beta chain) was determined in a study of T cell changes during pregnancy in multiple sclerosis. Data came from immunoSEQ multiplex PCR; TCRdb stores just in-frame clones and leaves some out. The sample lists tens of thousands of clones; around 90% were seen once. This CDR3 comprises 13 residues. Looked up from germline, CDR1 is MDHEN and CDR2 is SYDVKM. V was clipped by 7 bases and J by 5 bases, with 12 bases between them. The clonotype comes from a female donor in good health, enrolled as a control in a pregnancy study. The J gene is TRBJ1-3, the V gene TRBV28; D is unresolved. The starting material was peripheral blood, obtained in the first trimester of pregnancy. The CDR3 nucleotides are TGTGCCAGCATGGTGGGAGGGAGAAACACCATATATTTT. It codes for CASMVGGRNTIYF.